The clone carrying this T cell receptor (beta chain) was seen only a few times. Its specificity is unknown. This CDR3 comprises 14 residues. V was clipped by 4 bases and J by 0 bases; unmatched bases: 2. The germline CDR1 and CDR2 sequences are SGHRS and YFSETQ. The entirety of the isolated RNA underwent reverse transcription, so expressed TCRB transcripts were sequenced. The data were produced by immunoSEQ multiplex PCR, yet TCRdb's version contains in-frame clones alone and is incomplete. The sample consists of 600,000 or so clones, over 10% of them appearing once. Purities in excess of 95% were seen in all sorted populations. This specimen belongs to a study of beta chain features in type 1 diabetes. The study, taken as a whole, reports: Among patients with Type 1 diabetes, TCRB CDR3s were moderately but significantly shorter in every one of the four CD4+ subsets.

V and J are TRBV5-1 and TRBJ2-3; 7 bases match TRBD1. Specimen: naive CD4+ T cells from blood. The TCR comes from a man aged 30 to 45 with type 1 diabetes. The CDR3 region has the DNA TGCGCCAGCAGCGCACAGGGGAGCACAGATACGCAGTATTTT. Translating gives CASSAQGSTDTQYF. Together with reference TRBV5-1 and TRBJ2-3, the CDR3 gives the full variable domain: KAGVTQTPRYLIKTRGQQVTLSCSPISGHRSVSWYQQTPGQGLQFLFEYFSETQRNKGNFPGRFSGRQFSNSRSEMNVSTLELGDSALYLCASSAQGSTDTQYFGPGTRLTVL.